Below are 13 T cell receptor beta chains sequenced from a single sample in a study of blood T cell repertoires in COVID-19. Only in-frame clones appear in the TCRdb table, and some are missing; sequencing was by immunoSEQ multiplex PCR. The sample yields approximately 250,000 clones, 80% to 90% seen once. The sample consisted of peripheral blood. The receptors come from a man in his fifties or sixties with acute or convalescent COVID-19.

The chain joins TRBV7-8 to TRBJ2-3, with D possibly matching TRBD1 (6 bases). Deletions cut 6 bases from V and 4 bases from J, with 14 bases between. Germline values: CDR1 SGHVS, CDR2 FQNEAQ. The CDR3 length is 14 residues. The CDR3 region has the DNA TGTGCCAGCAGTTTAATAGCAGGGGCAGATACGCAGTATTTT. Translation gives CASSLIAGADTQYF. The entire variable domain, with the rest obtained from reference TRBV7-8 and TRBJ2-3, is as follows: GAGVSQSPRYKVAKRGQDVALRCDPISGHVSLFWYQQALGQGPEFLTYFQNEAQLDKSGLPSDRFFAERPEGSVSTLKIQRTQQEDSAVYLCASSLIAGADTQYFGPGTRLTVL.

The genes are TRBV7-3 and TRBJ1-2; the D gene is possibly TRBD1 (6 bases). Germline CDR1 and CDR2: SGHTA and FQGTGA. The CDR3 has 15 residues. Trimming cost V 5 bases and J 3 bases, with 16 bases left between them. CDR3 region: CASSPHDRPDYGYTF. For the CDR3, the DNA is TGTGCCAGCAGCCCCCATGACAGGCCGGACTATGGCTACACCTTC. The variable domain in full, completed from reference TRBV7-3 and TRBJ1-2, reads GAGVSQTPSNKVTEKGKYVELRCDPISGHTALYWYRQSLGQGPEFLIYFQGTGAADDSGLPNDRFFAVRPEGSVSTLKIQRTERGDSAVYLCASSPHDRPDYGYTFGSGTRLTVV.

The V and J genes are TRBV6-6 and TRBJ1-3, with D unclear. V lost 7 bases and J 3 bases, leaving 13 bases between the germline ends. The germline V gene has CDR1 MNHNY and CDR2 SVGAGI (reference sequence). This CDR3 is built from 14 residues. CDR3 protein: CASTAAVSGNTIYF. The CDR3 DNA reads as TGTGCCAGCACCGCGGCAGTCAGTGGAAACACCATATATTTT.

The chain combines TRBV28 with TRBJ2-3; TRBD2 aligns across 9 bases. Germline V lookup: CDR1 MDHEN, CDR2 SYDVKM. The CDR3 runs to 13 residues. V shed 6 bases and J 2 bases; nucleotides not matched to a gene: 0. In DNA form, the CDR3 reads TGTGCCAGCAGGGGACTAGCCACAGATACGCAGTATTTT. Its protein product is CASRGLATDTQYF.

The V call is TRBV2, the J call TRBJ1-6; D ambiguous. Trimming shortened V by 4 bases and J by 0 bases, and 10 bases separated the two germline ends. The germline CDR1 and CDR2 sequences are SNHLY and FYNNEI. The CDR3 consists of 16 residues. CDR3 in DNA: TGTGCCAGCAGTGGTGCCCTAAGCTCCTATAATTCACCCCTCCACTTT. This encodes CASSGALSSYNSPLHF. The full variable domain, in which reference TRBV2 and TRBJ1-6 provide the parts outside the CDR3, is EPEVTQTPSHQVTQMGQEVILRCVPISNHLYFYWYRQILGQKVEFLVSFYNNEISEKSEIFDDQFSVERPDGSNFTLKIRSTKLEDSAMYFCASSGALSSYNSPLHFGNGTRLTVT.

The rearrangement uses TRBV15 and TRBJ2-2, with no clear D. The CDR3 is 16 residues long. Per germline, CDR1 LNHNV and CDR2 YYDKDF (reference sequence). V lost 0 bases, J lost 1 base, and 9 bases lay in between. CDR3 sequence: CATSRDLRRNTGELFF. The DNA of the CDR3 is TGTGCCACCAGCAGAGATTTGCGGAGGAACACCGGGGAGCTGTTTTTT.

The chain employs TRBV4-2 and TRBJ1-1; D remains unclear. This CDR3 region has 16 residues. Trimming took 1 base from V and 1 from J, leaving 13 bases between them. Per the germline V gene, CDR1 is LGHNA and CDR2 is YNFKEQ. The CDR3 reads CASSQVKWEGNTEAFF. The CDR3 region has the DNA TGTGCCAGCAGCCAAGTGAAATGGGAGGGGAACACTGAAGCTTTCTTT.

The rearrangement uses TRBV24-1 and TRBJ2-3, with 9 positions matching TRBD1. The CDR3 covers 16 residues. The germline V gene encodes CDR1 KGHDR and CDR2 SFDVKD. The V and J ends lost 9 bases and 4 bases, in that order; junction bases with no gene match: 13. Written as DNA, the CDR3 is TGTGCCACCGGGAGCGGGGACAGGGATGGGCCAGATACGCAGTATTTT. This translates into CATGSGDRDGPDTQYF.

V and J are TRBV9 and TRBJ2-2; a weak D match, TRBD2 (6 bases). The CDR3 sequence is 16 residues long. V shed 3 bases and J shed 1 base, with 13 bases lying between them. The germline V gene has CDR1 SGDLS and CDR2 YYNGEE. The CDR3 sequence: CASSAQTRRNTGELFF. CDR3 DNA: TGTGCCAGCAGCGCCCAGACTAGGAGGAACACCGGGGAGCTGTTTTTT.

There are a few counts of this clone. The chain combines TRBV7-2 with TRBJ2-7; 10 bases map to TRBD1. Germline CDR1 and CDR2: SGHTA and FQGNSA. V lost 4 bases and J lost 5; bases outside the gene matches: 8. This CDR3 has 15 residues. CDR3 coding DNA: TGTGCCAGCAGCTCGTTCCGGGACAGGGGCCACGAGCAGTACTTC. As protein: CASSSFRDRGHEQYF.

The CDR3, as DNA: TGCGCCAGCAGCAACCTCGGTTTGAGGGTAAATACTGAAGCTTTCTTT. This gives the protein CASSNLGLRVNTEAFF. The rearrangement links TRBV5-1 to TRBJ1-1, with D uncertain. V was pared by 4 bases and J by 5 bases, with 21 bases between. Germline-derived CDR1 and CDR2 are SGHRS and YFSETQ. CDR3 length: 16 amino acids. Looking up the rest from reference TRBV5-1 and TRBJ1-1 gives the full variable domain: KAGVTQTPRYLIKTRGQQVTLSCSPISGHRSVSWYQQTPGQGLQFLFEYFSETQRNKGNFPGRFSGRQFSNSRSEMNVSTLELGDSALYLCASSNLGLRVNTEAFFGQGTRLTVV.

This sequence joins TRBV19 and TRBJ2-1; the D gene is possibly TRBD2 (5 bases). Trimming cost V 0 bases and J 6 bases, with 12 bases left between them. CDR3 length: 15 amino acids. Looked up from germline, CDR1 is LNHDA and CDR2 is SQIVND (reference sequence). Here the CDR3 reads CASSIDGLSSNEQFF. CDR3 nucleotides: TGTGCCAGTAGTATAGATGGACTTAGTTCCAATGAGCAGTTCTTC.

The rearrangement joins TRBV11-2 to TRBJ2-5, with TRBD2 identical over 7 bases. J gave up 3 bases and V 4 bases, and 17 bases lay outside the gene matches. The CDR3 extends over 18 amino acids. Germline CDR1 is SGHAT and CDR2 is FQNNGV. CDR3 residues: CASSSRGSGSNRKETQYF. As DNA, the CDR3 is TGTGCCAGCAGCTCCCGGGGTAGCGGGTCAAACAGAAAAGAGACCCAGTACTTC.